Shown below are 22 T cell receptor beta chains from a single sample sequenced in a study of tumor and adjacent non-tumor tissue in lung cancer. The template was RNA from unsorted bulk tissue. This non-tumor lung sample came from over 3 cm beyond the tumor edge. Three rounds of nested PCR, following a modified ARM-PCR protocol, produced the TCRbeta library. TCRdb re-analysed the multiplex PCR reads in MiXCR, keeping a single row per CDR3 protein. The table records about 75,000 distinct CDR3 sequences, roughly 75% of them present only once. The sequencing sample was made of distant non-tumor lung tissue. The receptors were sampled from a woman aged 50 to 60 with non-small cell lung cancer.

Of note for this clonotype: Mismatch with germline at one junction end may stem from a read error. The chain is built from TRBV6-5 and TRBJ1-4, with D uncertain. Germline V gene lookup returns CDR1 MNHEY and CDR2 SVGAGI. This CDR3 comprises 16 residues. CDR3 sequence: CASIYSGPKNGEKVFF. The DNA of the CDR3 is TGTGCCAGCATTTACTCCGGGCCCAAAAATGGGGAAAAAGTGTTTTTC.

Ten or more counts support this clonotype. This chain links TRBV28 with TRBJ1-2; D possibly corresponds to TRBD1 (6 bases). This CDR3 is built from 13 residues. V was shortened by 7 bases and J by 5 bases, with 14 bases between the two germline ends. Germline-derived CDR1 and CDR2 are MDHEN and SYDVKM. CDR3 residues: CASKEQGRYGYTF. CDR3 coding DNA: TGTGCCAGCAAAGAACAGGGTAGATATGGCTACACCTTC.

With respect to this clonotype: The junction departs from germline at one end; a sequencing error may be responsible. The rearrangement links TRBV6-5 to TRBJ2-7; 7 bases agree with TRBD2. This CDR3 is built from 12 residues. CDR1 is MNHEY and CDR2 is SVGAGI in the germline V gene. The CDR3 nucleotides read TGTGCTAGCAGTAGGACTAGAAACGAGCGGTACTTC. Residues: CASSRTRNERYF.

With respect to this clonotype: It is likely a read error, because the conserved phenylalanine at the end of the CDR3 is missing. The chain couples TRBV11-3 to TRBJ2-3; a possible D gene is TRBD2 (5 bases). Germline loops: CDR1 SGHNT, CDR2 YENEEA. This CDR3 is 13 amino acids long. The CDR3 loop is CASSRRGTDTQYL. Written as DNA, the CDR3 is TGTGCAAGCAGCCGCCGGGGTACAGATACGCAGTATCTT.

Comment on this clonotype: Compared with germline, one end of the junction differs, possibly owing to a read error. This chain uses TRBV29-1 with TRBJ2-5; D is perhaps TRBD2 (6 bases). The CDR3 is 16 residues long. The V gene's germline CDR1 is SQVTM and CDR2 ANQGSEA. The CDR3 nucleotides read TGCAGCGTTGCGGTCAATAGCGGTAGGGTTGTGGAGATCCAATATTTC. It is translated as CSVAVNSGRVVEIQYF.

In this sample, this clonotype turned up many times. The J gene is TRBJ1-4, the V gene TRBV6-6; D is uncertain. Trimming shortened V by 6 bases and J by 7 bases, and 18 bases separated the two germline ends. Germline lookup yields CDR1 MNHNY and CDR2 SVGAGI (reference sequence). This CDR3 has 15 residues. The CDR3 protein is CASRTRVSLSEKLFF. The CDR3 region has the DNA TGTGCCAGCAGGACCCGAGTAAGCCTGAGTGAAAAACTGTTTTTT.

This clonotype has at least ten counts. The V gene is TRBV10-2, the J gene TRBJ2-2; D not certain. Germline CDR1 and CDR2: WSHSY and SAAADI. The CDR3 extends over 11 amino acids. The ends were cut back, 3 bases at V and 8 bases at J, with 4 bases in the middle. This chain's CDR3 is CASSDRGELFF. CDR3 nucleotides: TGCGCCAGCAGTGACAGAGGGGAGCTGTTTTTT.

The table lists this clonotype with a few counts. This sequence joins TRBV7-9 and TRBJ2-1, with D perhaps TRBD2 (6 bases). Germline V CDR1 and CDR2: SEHNR, FQNEAQ (reference sequence). V was pared by 6 bases and J by 4 bases, with 13 bases between. The CDR3 spans 14 residues. CDR3 in DNA: TGTGCCAGCAGGGGGAGGACTGATTACAATGAGCAGTTCTTC. This translates into CASRGRTDYNEQFF.

Of note for this clonotype: Given the absence of the conserved phenylalanine or tryptophan at the CDR3 end, a read error is likely. CDR3 coding DNA: TGTGCCACCAGCCTCATAAGGGGGTCCGGGGAGCTGTTTTAT. Translated, it gives CATSLIRGSGELFY. The chain employs TRBV11-1 and TRBJ2-2; TRBD1 might be the D (6 bases). The CDR3 length is 14 residues. Germline V lookup: CDR1 SGHAT, CDR2 FQDESV (reference sequence).

This clonotype was seen only once. V and J are TRBV7-3 and TRBJ2-7, with unresolved D. The CDR3 runs to 15 residues. From germline, CDR1 is SGHTA and CDR2 FQGTGA. V lost 1 base and J lost 2, with 12 bases in between. The CDR3, as DNA: TGTGCCAGCAGCTTAATCGCACAGCCTACCTACGAGCAGTACTTC. This sequence encodes CASSLIAQPTYEQYF.

This clonotype was observed at least ten times. For the CDR3, the DNA is TGTGCCAGCAGTTTCCCTCGTCCAGGCTACAATGAGCAGTTCTTC. Protein: CASSFPRPGYNEQFF. The chain has TRBV6-2 or TRBV6-3 and TRBJ2-1; D not resolved. Germline-derived CDR1 and CDR2 are MNHEY and SVGEGT. There are 15 residues in the CDR3. V lost 4 bases, J lost 3 bases, and 13 bases lay in between.

This clonotype was counted many times. The chain couples TRBV20-1 to TRBJ2-1; TRBD2 aligns across 11 bases. Unmatched junction bases numbered 5, after V lost 5 bases and J lost 2 bases. Germline V gene sequence: CDR1 DFQATT, CDR2 SNEGSKA (reference sequence). The CDR3 totals 15 residues. CDR3 in amino acids: CSAQKLAGAYNEQFF. For the CDR3, the DNA is TGCAGTGCTCAAAAACTAGCGGGAGCCTACAATGAGCAGTTCTTC.

With regard to this clonotype: A much larger clone differs from this one at a single base, so this may be a read error. The rearrangement joins TRBV28 to TRBJ2-1; a possible D gene is TRBD2 (5 bases). The CDR3 sequence is 13 residues long. CDR1 is MDHEN, CDR2 SYDVKM, per germline. The CDR3 bases are TGTGCCACCCGAGGGCCTTCCTTCAATGAGCATTTCTTC. Protein product: CATRGPSFNEHFF.

Of note for this clonotype: At one of its ends the junction is not consistent with the germline gene, which may arise from a read error. The chain carries TRBV6-5 and TRBJ1-2, with D unclear. The germline V gene has CDR1 MNHEY and CDR2 SVGAGI. This CDR3 comprises 13 residues. DNA for the CDR3: TGTGCCAGCAGCCCCATGGGAGCTTATGGCTACACATTC. Translated: CASSPMGAYGYTF.

The chain uses TRBV5-4 and TRBJ2-3, with TRBD2 matching 11 bases. The CDR3 consists of 16 residues. Germline assignment: CDR1 SGHNT and CDR2 YYREEE (reference sequence). V shed 2 bases and J 5 bases; nucleotides not matched to a gene: 7. CDR3 protein: CASSFGSGRDRDTQYF. The CDR3 DNA sequence: TGTGCCAGCAGCTTCGGTAGCGGGAGGGATAGAGATACGCAGTATTTT.

With respect to this clonotype: A much larger clone lies a single base off, so this may be a read error. The chain has TRBV28 and TRBJ2-3; D is possibly TRBD1 (6 bases). CDR1 is MDHEN and CDR2 is SYDVKM in the germline V gene. V dropped 3 bases and J dropped 2 bases, with 12 bases sitting between them. This CDR3 is built from 15 residues. CDR3: CASSFFGQNTDTQYF. The CDR3 nucleotides read TGTGCCAGCAGTTTCTTCGGACAGAACACAGATACGCAGTATTTT. The whole variable domain, remainder taken from reference TRBV28 and TRBJ2-3, is DVKVTQSSRYLVKRTGEKVFLECVQDMDHENMFWYRQDPGLGLRLIYFSYDVKMKEKGDIPEGYSVSREKKERFSLILESASTNQTSMYLCASSFFGQNTDTQYFGPGTRLTVL.

This sequence joins TRBV5-4 and TRBJ2-5, with 15 bases matching TRBD2. This CDR3 is built from 17 residues. Germline CDR1 is SGHNT and CDR2 is YYREEE (reference sequence). The trim removed 4 bases at V and 3 bases at J, leaving 7 bases unmatched. This CDR3 is CASSPGLAGGQEETQYF. In nucleotides, the CDR3 is TGTGCCAGCAGCCCCGGACTAGCGGGAGGGCAGGAAGAGACCCAGTACTTC. The whole variable domain, filled in from reference TRBV5-4 and TRBJ2-5, reads ETGVTQSPTHLIKTRGQQVTLRCSSQSGHNTVSWYQQALGQGPQFIFQYYREEENGRGNFPPRFSGLQFPNYSSELNVNALELDDSALYLCASSPGLAGGQEETQYFGPGTRLLVL.

Turning to this clonotype: A much larger clone sits a single nucleotide away, making a read error possible. The chain's CDR3 is CSVAGGGYNEQLF. In DNA, the CDR3 is TGCAGCGTCGCAGGGGGCGGCTACAATGAGCAGTTATTC. The chain is built from TRBV29-1 and TRBJ2-1; TRBD1 agrees at 8 bases. The CDR3 contains 13 residues. Germline V gene data show CDR1 as SQVTM and CDR2 as ANQGSEA.

This clonotype was observed at least ten times. V usage is TRBV4-1 and J usage is TRBJ2-5, with D perhaps matching TRBD2 (5 bases). Germline assignment: CDR1 MGHRA and CDR2 YSYEKL. Trimming removed 3 bases at V and 6 bases at J, with 11 bases between. This CDR3 is built from 13 residues. CDR3 in DNA: TGCGCCAGCAGCCACCTACCCGGGAAGACCCAGTACTTC. It encodes CASSHLPGKTQYF.

Note on this clonotype: This may be a read error: a much more frequent sequence differs by one nucleotide. This sequence joins TRBV6-2 or TRBV6-3 and TRBJ2-6; possibly TRBD2 for D (6 bases). CDR1 is MNHEY and CDR2 is SVGEGT in the germline V gene. This CDR3 comprises 17 residues. Here the CDR3 DNA reads TGTGCCAGCAGTTACTCGGGACTTTACTCTGGGGCCACCGTCCTGACTTTC. The encoded protein is CASSYSGLYSGATVLTF.

This clonotype has only one observation. Because it lacks the conserved phenylalanine or tryptophan at the end, this CDR3 is likely a read error. Because the CDR3's place on the DNA is in doubt, the DNA is left out and the CDR3 is given as listed by TCRdb. This rearrangement joins TRBV11-2 to TRBJ2-7. Germline V gene lookup returns CDR1 SGHAT and CDR2 FQNNGV. The CDR3 spans 13 amino acids, including both terminal residues. CDR3 in amino acids: CVSSLAPGYEQYL.

About this clonotype itself: Given the absence of the conserved phenylalanine or tryptophan at the CDR3 end, a read error is likely. V gene TRBV20-1 combines with J gene TRBJ1-1; no clear D. The CDR3 is 13 amino acids. Germline lookup yields CDR1 DFQATT and CDR2 SNEGSKA (reference sequence). CDR3: CNVSYTGNTEAFI. The CDR3 DNA reads as TGCAATGTATCTTATACGGGGAACACTGAAGCTTTCATT.